This T cell receptor beta chain was captured by sequencing in a study of OX40 agonist ivuxolimab in advanced cancers. Germline loops: CDR1 SGHNT, CDR2 YENEEA. The CDR3 loop spans 18 amino acids. V shed 5 bases and J shed 1 base, with 23 bases lying between them. The assay was immunoSEQ multiplex PCR, and TCRdb's table has in-frame clones only and misses some. The data show 20,000 to 30,000 clones, approximately 90% seen once. The source of this sequence is an adult with an advanced solid tumor such as melanoma, head and neck, liver or kidney cancer. Sequenced material: CD4+ or CD8+ T cells sorted from blood, taken in a trial of the OX40 agonist ivuxolimab. The J gene is TRBJ1-2, the V gene TRBV11-3; perhaps TRBD1 as D (6 bases). The CDR3 here is CASSRSTWGQLDNYGYTF. CDR3 nucleotides: TGTGCCAGCAGCCGAAGTACCTGGGGACAACTAGATAACTATGGCTACACCTTC.